This T cell receptor beta chain originates from a study of T cells in Graves' hyperthyroidism and ophthalmopathy. This clonotype has at least ten counts. Its target is unknown. The CDR3 regions of TCR beta were amplified from RNA transcripts. The study used the HTBI primer set for a first-round RT-PCR of the TCR CDR3. MiXCR, applied by TCRdb to the multiplex PCR reads, yields one record per CDR3 protein. Among under 500,000 distinct CDR3 sequences, about 14% were seen once, and the ten largest hold over 25%. This CDR3 has 13 residues. Trimming cost V 5 bases and J 4 bases, with 11 bases left between them. Germline V CDR1 and CDR2: SEHNR, FQNEAQ (reference sequence). Findings and limits, study-wide: Separating ophthalmopathy from stable hyperthyroidism was achieved by a 13 V-J model.

Patients were excluded for uncontrolled infection, other autoimmune disease, pregnancy or lactation. What was sequenced was blood. The genes are TRBV7-9 and TRBJ1-1, with D uncertain. The sequence came from a man aged 50 or older with Graves' ophthalmopathy. This CDR3 reads CASSPGSGTEAFF. The CDR3, as DNA: TGTGCCAGCAGCCCGGGGTCGGGCACTGAAGCTTTCTTT.